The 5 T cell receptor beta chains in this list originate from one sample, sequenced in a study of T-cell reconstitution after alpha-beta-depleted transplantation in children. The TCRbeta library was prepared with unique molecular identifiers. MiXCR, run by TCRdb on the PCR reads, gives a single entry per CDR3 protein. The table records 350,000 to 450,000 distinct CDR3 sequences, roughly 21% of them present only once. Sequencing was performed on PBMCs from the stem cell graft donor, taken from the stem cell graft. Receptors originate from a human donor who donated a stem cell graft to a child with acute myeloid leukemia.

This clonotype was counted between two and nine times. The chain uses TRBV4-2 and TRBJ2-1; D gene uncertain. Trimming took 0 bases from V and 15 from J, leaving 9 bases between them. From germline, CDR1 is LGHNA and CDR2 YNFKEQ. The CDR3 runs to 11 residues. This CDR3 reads CASSQEIGLFF. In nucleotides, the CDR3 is TGTGCCAGCAGCCAAGAAATCGGTCTGTTCTTC.

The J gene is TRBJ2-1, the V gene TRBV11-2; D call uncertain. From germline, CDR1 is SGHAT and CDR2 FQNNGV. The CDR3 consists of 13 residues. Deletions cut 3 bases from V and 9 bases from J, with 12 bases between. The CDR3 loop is CASSLSGRVEQFF. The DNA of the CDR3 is TGTGCCAGCAGCTTGTCGGGTCGGGTTGAGCAGTTCTTC.

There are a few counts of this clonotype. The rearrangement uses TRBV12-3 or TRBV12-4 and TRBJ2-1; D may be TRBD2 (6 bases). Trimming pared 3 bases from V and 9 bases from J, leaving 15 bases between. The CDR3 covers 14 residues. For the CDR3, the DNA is TGTGCCAGCAGTTTCGTTGGGGGACTGGCTGAGCAGTTCTTC. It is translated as CASSFVGGLAEQFF.

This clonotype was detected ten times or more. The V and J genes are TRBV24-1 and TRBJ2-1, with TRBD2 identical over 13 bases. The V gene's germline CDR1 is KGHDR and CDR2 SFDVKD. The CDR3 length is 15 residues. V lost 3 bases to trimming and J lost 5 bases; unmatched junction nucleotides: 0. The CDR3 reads CATSDGLAGDNEQFF. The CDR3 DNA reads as TGTGCCACCAGTGATGGACTAGCGGGAGACAATGAGCAGTTCTTC.

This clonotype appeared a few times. CDR3 nucleotides: TGCGCCAGCAGCTTTCGGGGGGCCGCTGAAGCTTTCTTT. Its protein product is CASSFRGAAEAFF. The chain links TRBV5-1 to TRBJ1-1; a weak D match, TRBD1 (6 bases). The CDR3 covers 13 residues. CDR1 and CDR2 from the germline V gene are SGHRS and YFSETQ. The germline V and J ends were trimmed by 2 bases and 6 bases, with 11 bases remaining between them.